The 17 T cell receptor beta chains given below trace back to one sample, sequenced in a study of blood T cells in healthy people across ages. The second PCR ran roughly 7 to 12 cycles with a sample-barcoded 5' primer and J-beta primers. TCRdb itself ran the 5' RACE reads through MiXCR, one entry per CDR3 protein. The sample lists over 1,500,000 distinct CDR3 sequences, around half occurring once. The sample was blood. Receptors were obtained from a woman aged 40 to 50 in good health.

The chain combines TRBV27 with TRBJ1-6, with 7 bases matching TRBD1. The CDR3 is 16 amino acids. CDR1 is MNHEY, CDR2 SMNVEV, per germline (reference sequence). V dropped 6 bases and J dropped 6; count of bases not matched to a gene: 11. The CDR3 reads CASSFRQGIGNSPLHF. CDR3 DNA: TGTGCCAGCAGCTTCCGACAGGGTATCGGTAATTCACCCCTCCACTTT.

This clonotype occurred a few times. The chain joins TRBV7-2 to TRBJ2-5; the D is unclear. The V gene lost 1 base and the J gene lost 7 bases, with 13 bases spanning the gap. CDR3 size: 14 residues. Germline CDR1 and CDR2: SGHTA and FQGNSA. The CDR3 DNA reads as TGTGCCAGCAGCTTAGATACGGCTTTAGGGACCCAGTACTTC. It yields the protein CASSLDTALGTQYF.

The chain is built from TRBV12-3 or TRBV12-4 and TRBJ2-2; 9 bases match TRBD1. The CDR3 has 15 amino acids. Unmatched junction bases numbered 8, after V lost 5 bases and J lost 7 bases. The DNA of the CDR3 is TGTGCCAGCAGTCCCCGGGACAGGGTGTACGGGGAGCTGTTTTTT. Amino acid sequence: CASSPRDRVYGELFF.

The V call is TRBV14, the J call TRBJ2-7; 7 positions match TRBD1. The CDR3 covers 16 residues. V trimming: 4 bases; J trimming: 0 bases; junction bases outside the gene matches: 9. Germline-derived CDR1 and CDR2 are SGHDN and FVKESK. The DNA for the CDR3 is TGTGCCAGCAGCCCCGTGGCAGGGGGTCTCTCCTACGAGCAGTACTTC. Translation: CASSPVAGGLSYEQYF.

This clonotype was detected only a few times. This chain links TRBV7-2 with TRBJ2-7; D might be TRBD2 (5 bases). Trimming cost V 5 bases and J 1 base, with 15 bases left between them. CDR3 length equals 15 residues. Germline-derived CDR1 and CDR2 are SGHTA and FQGNSA. The CDR3 coding sequence is TGTGCCAGCAGCCCCGGCGGGCAGCCATCCTACGAGCAGTACTTC. It is translated as CASSPGGQPSYEQYF.

Concerning this clonotype: A read error may produce the germline difference seen at one junction end. V usage is TRBV10-1 and J usage is TRBJ2-1; D not resolved. Germline V gives CDR1 WNHNN, CDR2 SYGVQD (reference sequence). The CDR3 runs to 12 residues. The CDR3 DNA follows: TGCGCCAGCAGTGTATGGGGAAATGGGCAGTTCTTC. It encodes CASSVWGNGQFF.

The chain joins TRBV5-4 to TRBJ2-7; TRBD1 is a possible D gene (6 bases). The CDR3 has 14 residues. Trimming took 0 bases from V and 10 from J, leaving 17 bases between them. CDR1 SGHNT and CDR2 YYREEE come from the germline V gene (reference sequence). CDR3 sequence: CASSLERQGGDQYF. The CDR3 DNA follows: TGTGCCAGCAGCTTGGAACGTCAAGGGGGAGACCAGTACTTC.

The rearrangement joins TRBV6-6 to TRBJ1-2, with TRBD1 matching over 8 bases. The CDR3 runs 15 residues. Germline CDR1 and CDR2: MNHNY and SVGAGI (reference sequence). The V gene end was trimmed by 2 bases and the J gene end by 6 bases; junction bases not matched to a gene: 8. The CDR3: CASSYGQGRSDGYTF. In DNA, the CDR3 is TGTGCCAGCAGTTACGGACAGGGCCGCTCCGATGGCTACACCTTC.

The rearrangement links TRBV7-2 to TRBJ2-3; D is unclear. V lost 1 base and J 6 bases, leaving 8 bases between the germline ends. The length of the CDR3 is 13 residues. Germline loops: CDR1 SGHTA, CDR2 FQGNSA. The CDR3 bases are TGTGCCAGCAGCTTAGGACGGTGGGATACGCAGTATTTT. The encoded protein is CASSLGRWDTQYF.

The rearrangement joins TRBV7-2 to TRBJ1-4, with 7 bases aligning to TRBD1. CDR1 is SGHTA, CDR2 FQGNSA, per germline. Losses at the gene ends were 5 bases for V and 6 bases for J; bases not matched to a gene: 9. The CDR3 sequence is 15 residues long. CDR3 coding DNA: TGTGCCAGCAGCGATCGCGGAGGGGGCGATGAAAAACTGTTTTTT. Translating it yields CASSDRGGGDEKLFF.

V gene TRBV24-1 combines with J gene TRBJ2-7; D could derive from TRBD1 or TRBD2 (5 bases each). Trimming took 10 bases from V and 3 from J, leaving 15 bases between them. Germline CDR1 and CDR2: KGHDR and SFDVKD. This CDR3 comprises 13 residues. CDR3 protein: CATMGRSGYEQYF. CDR3 bases: TGTGCCACGATGGGACGGTCAGGCTACGAGCAGTACTTC.

V is TRBV18 and J is TRBJ2-1; TRBD1 might be the D (6 bases). V lost 0 bases and J lost 2, with 17 bases in between. Germline CDR1 reads KGHSH; CDR2 reads LQKENI. The CDR3 totals 18 residues. The DNA of the CDR3 is TGTGCCAGCTCACCACCGGCGGTGGCACAGGGACCCTACAATGAGCAGTTCTTC. It codes for CASSPPAVAQGPYNEQFF.

This clonotype showed up just a few times. The V call is TRBV12-3 or TRBV12-4, the J call TRBJ2-7; no definite D call. Trimming left V 3 bases short and J 5 bases short, with 11 bases between. This CDR3 comprises 13 residues. The CDR3 nucleotides are TGTGCCAGCAGTTTTGATGAGTACCACGAGCAGTACTTC. It specifies CASSFDEYHEQYF.

The chain joins TRBV2 to TRBJ2-4; 11 bases line up with TRBD2. Matching the DNA end better, TRBJ2-7 makes the J call doubtful. CDR3 size: 14 residues. CDR1 and CDR2 (germline): SNHLY, FYNNEI. In nucleotides, the CDR3 is TGTGCCAGCAGTGAACCTAGCGGGAGGTACGAGCAGTACTTC. This codes for CASSEPSGRYEQYF.

The rearrangement joins TRBV7-2 to TRBJ2-6; no firm D call. The length of the CDR3 is 13 residues. Germline CDR1 SGHTA, CDR2 FQGNSA. V was trimmed by 8 bases and J by 2 bases, leaving 7 bases between them. The DNA for the CDR3 is TGTGCCAGCCTTATCGCTGGGGCCAACGTCCTGACTTTC. Encoded protein: CASLIAGANVLTF.

The chain joins TRBV6-1 to TRBJ2-3; D call uncertain. The length of the CDR3 is 13 residues. V dropped 8 bases and J dropped 1 base, with 10 bases sitting between them. Germline V gives CDR1 MNHNS, CDR2 SASEGT. CDR3 DNA sequence: TGTGCCAGCGGGATTTACGGCACAGATACGCAGTATTTT. It translates to CASGIYGTDTQYF.

The V and J genes are TRBV5-4 and TRBJ2-6; D perhaps matches TRBD1 (6 bases). CDR1 and CDR2 (germline): SGHNT, YYREEE (reference sequence). The CDR3 is 17 residues long. V lost 2 bases to trimming and J lost 0 bases, with 12 bases between them. The CDR3 protein is CASSFQGRSSGANVLTF. The CDR3 DNA follows: TGTGCCAGCAGCTTCCAGGGGCGGAGCTCTGGGGCCAACGTCCTGACTTTC.